This TCR beta chain was found in a study of T cells in localized non-small cell lung cancer. Points from the study as a whole: Adjacent lung held a median approximately 57 of the top 100 tumor clones.

Trimming at V came to 0 bases and at J to 7 bases, leaving 5 bases not matched to a gene. CDR3 length: 16 residues. Germline CDR1 and CDR2: WNHNN and SYGVQD (reference sequence). Method: immunoSEQ multiplex PCR; TCRdb's copy keeps in-frame clones and lacks some. The sample lists tens of thousands of clones; just over 85% were seen once. About this clone itself: What it recognizes is unknown.

Material: peripheral blood, obtained before any cancer treatment. This chain connects TRBV10-1 to TRBJ2-1; 11 bases align to TRBD2. The receptor comes from a male donor aged 60 or older with stage III squamous cell lung carcinoma. CDR3 nucleotides: TGCGCCAGCAGTGAGTCGTCGGCTAGCGGGAGGAATGAGCAGTTCTTC. It specifies CASSESSASGRNEQFF.